One and the same sample provided the 22 T cell receptor beta chains below, sequenced in a study of blood T cell repertoires in COVID-19. Some clones are missing from TCRdb's copy, which holds only in-frame ones; the method was immunoSEQ multiplex PCR. The sample has around 100,000 clones, roughly 88% seen once; the top ten hold roughly 6.3%. The sequenced material came from peripheral blood. The receptors here all came from a man aged 18 to 29 with COVID-19, enrolled during active disease.

This chain uses TRBV19 with TRBJ2-7, with 9 bases matching TRBD1. Germline loops: CDR1 LNHDA, CDR2 SQIVND (reference sequence). The CDR3 runs 14 residues. The V gene end was trimmed by 3 bases and the J gene end by 4 bases; junction bases not matched to a gene: 4. The DNA for the CDR3 is TGTGCCAGTAGTATCACAGGGGGCGGGTACGAGCAGTACTTC. This encodes CASSITGGGYEQYF.

The rearrangement joins TRBV3-1 (or the pseudogene TRBV3-2) to TRBJ2-2; 7 bases match TRBD2. This CDR3 is built from 20 residues. Germline lookup yields CDR1 LGHDT and CDR2 YNNKEL (reference sequence). V shed 0 bases and J 4 bases; nucleotides not matched to a gene: 17. The CDR3 sequence is CASSQDPPATTSVGTGELFF. As DNA, the CDR3 is TGTGCCAGCAGCCAAGATCCCCCCGCGACAACTAGCGTGGGCACCGGGGAGCTGTTTTTT.

J is TRBJ2-1 and V is TRBV18; TRBD2 is a possible D gene (6 bases). This CDR3 has 14 amino acids. From germline, CDR1 is KGHSH and CDR2 LQKENI. Trimming took 0 bases from V and 6 from J, leaving 9 bases between them. The CDR3 DNA reads TGTGCCAGCTCACCACCAACCGGGGGCAATGAGCAGTTCTTC. Protein product: CASSPPTGGNEQFF.

The J gene is TRBJ1-1, the V gene TRBV7-3; D unclear. The CDR3 spans 14 residues. Germline CDR1 and CDR2: SGHTA and FQGTGA. The V end lost 5 bases, the J end lost 1 base, and 11 bases lay between the germline ends. CDR3 bases: TGTGCCAGCAGCCCCACCGGGTCGAACACTGAAGCTTTCTTT. Translating it yields CASSPTGSNTEAFF.

The rearrangement joins TRBV7-3 to TRBJ2-5, with D possibly TRBD1 on 6 matching bases. The CDR3 spans 13 residues. Between the trimmed V and J ends, which lost 5 bases and 7 bases, there was a span of 14 bases. Germline values: CDR1 SGHTA, CDR2 FQGTGA. This CDR3 reads CASSNRVGGTQYF. In DNA form, the CDR3 reads TGTGCCAGCAGCAACAGGGTCGGAGGGACCCAGTACTTC.

This chain uses TRBV2 with TRBJ2-7; D unresolved. The germline V gene has CDR1 SNHLY and CDR2 FYNNEI. Trimming pared 2 bases from V and 2 bases from J, leaving 13 bases between. This CDR3 is 15 amino acids long. The CDR3 here is CASSEFASPPYEQYF. The CDR3 DNA reads TGTGCCAGCAGTGAATTTGCAAGCCCACCCTACGAGCAGTACTTC.

The chain joins TRBV27 to TRBJ1-2; D not resolved. Germline CDR1 and CDR2: MNHEY and SMNVEV (reference sequence). This CDR3 comprises 14 residues. V dropped 2 bases and J dropped 1 base, with 8 bases sitting between them. The CDR3 DNA reads TGTGCCAGCAGTTTAGACGGACTTAACTATGGCTACACCTTC. Translating gives CASSLDGLNYGYTF.

This sequence joins TRBV10-3 and TRBJ2-5, with TRBD2 matching over 8 bases. CDR1 is ENHRY and CDR2 is SYGVKD in the germline V gene. The V segment lost 5 bases and the J segment 9 bases; nucleotides outside the gene matches: 8. There are 13 residues in the CDR3. The CDR3 sequence: CAISPTSDGAQYF. The CDR3 DNA is TGTGCCATCAGTCCGACTAGCGACGGGGCCCAGTACTTC.

The J gene is TRBJ2-7, the V gene TRBV9; TRBD1 matches 7 bases. CDR3 length: 14 residues. CDR1 is SGDLS and CDR2 is YYNGEE in the germline V gene. V gave up 3 bases and J gave up 7 bases; unmatched junction bases: 10. The CDR3 loop reads CASSARTGASEQYF. The CDR3 nucleotides are TGTGCCAGCAGCGCTCGGACAGGCGCCTCAGAGCAGTACTTC.

V is TRBV7-2 and J is TRBJ1-4, with D maybe TRBD1 (6 bases). This CDR3 has 15 residues. V was trimmed by 3 bases and J by 7 bases, leaving 15 bases between them. Germline-derived CDR1 and CDR2 are SGHTA and FQGNSA. The CDR3 loop reads CASSFTGTAAEKLFF. CDR3 bases: TGTGCCAGCAGCTTCACAGGGACGGCGGCTGAAAAACTGTTTTTT. Full variable domain (outside the CDR3, taken from reference TRBV7-2 and TRBJ1-4): GAGVSQSPSNKVTEKGKDVELRCDPISGHTALYWYRQSLGQGLEFLIYFQGNSAPDKSGLPSDRFSAERTGGSVSTLTIQRTQQEDSAVYLCASSFTGTAAEKLFFGSGTQLSVL.

The genes are TRBV2 and TRBJ2-1; TRBD2 matches at 8 bases. The CDR3 covers 16 residues. V lost 8 bases and J lost 1; bases outside the gene matches: 10. Germline assignment: CDR1 SNHLY and CDR2 FYNNEI. CDR3 coding DNA: TGTGCCAGCCGAACGCGCGGGAGGTCTTCCTACAATGAGCAGTTCTTC. Amino acids: CASRTRGRSSYNEQFF.

The rearrangement uses TRBV28 and TRBJ2-2; TRBD2 agrees at 8 bases. Losses at the gene ends were 5 bases for V and 3 bases for J; bases not matched to a gene: 5. The length of the CDR3 is 15 residues. Germline CDR1 MDHEN, CDR2 SYDVKM. In DNA, the CDR3 is TGTGCCAGCAGTCCTTCGGGGGGGTACACCGGGGAGCTGTTTTTT. This gives the protein CASSPSGGYTGELFF.

The chain is built from TRBV25-1 and TRBJ1-2; D is uncertain. Germline assignment: CDR1 MGHDK and CDR2 SYGVNS. The CDR3 has 12 amino acids. The V and J ends lost 4 bases and 3 bases respectively, with 6 bases between them. The CDR3 loop reads CASSGGYYGYTF. In nucleotides, the CDR3 is TGTGCCAGCAGTGGCGGTTACTATGGCTACACCTTC.

This chain links TRBV5-1 with TRBJ2-5, with TRBD1 matching over 9 bases. The CDR3 sequence is 15 residues long. The germline gives CDR1 SGHRS, CDR2 YFSETQ. The ends lost 2 bases at V and 4 bases at J; junction bases unmatched: 6. The CDR3 spells CASSLTTGGRETQYF. The DNA of the CDR3 is TGCGCCAGCAGCTTAACGACAGGGGGGAGAGAGACCCAGTACTTC.

This chain links TRBV3-1 (or the pseudogene TRBV3-2) with TRBJ1-4; 9 nucleotides align to TRBD1. Trimming cost V 4 bases and J 3 bases; bases outside gene matches: 12. The CDR3 has 18 residues. CDR1 is LGHDT, CDR2 YNNKEL, per germline (reference sequence). The CDR3 here is CASSPILTTGGSNEKLFF. The CDR3 coding sequence is TGTGCCAGCAGCCCTATACTGACGACAGGGGGGTCTAATGAAAAACTGTTTTTT.

CDR3 in amino acids: CASSQNTDTQYF. As DNA, the CDR3 is TGTGCCAGCAGTCAAAACACAGATACGCAGTATTTT. V is TRBV11-3 and J is TRBJ2-3; D is unclear. There are 12 residues in the CDR3. Germline V gene data show CDR1 as SGHNT and CDR2 as YENEEA. V was cut by 6 bases and J by 2 bases, with 6 bases left in between.

The rearrangement joins TRBV5-6 to TRBJ1-2, with 7 nucleotides matching TRBD1. CDR1 is SGHDT, CDR2 YYEEEE, per germline. V lost 5 bases, J lost 4 bases, and 2 bases stayed unmatched. CDR3 length: 12 amino acids. DNA for the CDR3: TGTGCCAGCAGACAGGGGTCCTATGGCTACACCTTC. The encoded protein is CASRQGSYGYTF.

V usage is TRBV11-2 and J usage is TRBJ2-7, with 7 bases lining up with TRBD1. V gave up 6 bases and J gave up 2 bases; unmatched junction bases: 10. The germline CDR1 and CDR2 sequences are SGHAT and FQNNGV. The CDR3 runs 15 residues. The CDR3 reads CASSQNRGPTYEQYF. CDR3 bases: TGTGCCAGCAGTCAGAACAGGGGCCCCACCTACGAGCAGTACTTC.

This chain joins TRBV4-3 and TRBJ2-1, with TRBD2 as a possible D gene (5 bases). CDR1 is LGHNA, CDR2 YSLEER, per germline. CDR3 length: 14 residues. Trimming took off 6 bases at V and 4 bases at J, with 13 bases between the two ends. CDR3 protein: CASSPGLAYNEQFF. The CDR3 coding sequence is TGCGCCAGCAGTCCCGGACTGGCGTACAATGAGCAGTTCTTC.

This clone occurred once. This chain links TRBV4-3 with TRBJ2-2, with TRBD2 matching 9 bases. Germline lookup yields CDR1 LGHNA and CDR2 YSLEER. The CDR3 consists of 14 residues. J lost 13 bases, V lost 4 bases, and 10 bases had no gene match. CDR3 loop: CASSPASGTSGLFF. The CDR3 DNA reads TGCGCCAGCAGCCCGGCTAGCGGGACCTCCGGGCTGTTTTTT.

This chain uses TRBV6-5 with TRBJ2-5, with 9 bases fitting TRBD1. CDR3 length: 14 amino acids. Germline CDR1 and CDR2: MNHEY and SVGAGI. V lost 6 bases, J lost 1 base, and 3 bases stayed unmatched. In DNA, the CDR3 is TGTGCCAGCAGGGTGACAGGGGGCCAAGAGACCCAGTACTTC. Residues: CASRVTGGQETQYF.

This sequence joins TRBV21-1 and TRBJ2-2; no check of the table's D call, TRBD2, against the DNA was made. TRBV21-1 is an annotated pseudogene. The CDR3 has 15 residues. This CDR3 is CARTSGRGDTGELFF. The CDR3 nucleotides are TGTGCCAGGACTAGCGGGAGGGGTGACACCGGGGAGCTGTTTTTT.